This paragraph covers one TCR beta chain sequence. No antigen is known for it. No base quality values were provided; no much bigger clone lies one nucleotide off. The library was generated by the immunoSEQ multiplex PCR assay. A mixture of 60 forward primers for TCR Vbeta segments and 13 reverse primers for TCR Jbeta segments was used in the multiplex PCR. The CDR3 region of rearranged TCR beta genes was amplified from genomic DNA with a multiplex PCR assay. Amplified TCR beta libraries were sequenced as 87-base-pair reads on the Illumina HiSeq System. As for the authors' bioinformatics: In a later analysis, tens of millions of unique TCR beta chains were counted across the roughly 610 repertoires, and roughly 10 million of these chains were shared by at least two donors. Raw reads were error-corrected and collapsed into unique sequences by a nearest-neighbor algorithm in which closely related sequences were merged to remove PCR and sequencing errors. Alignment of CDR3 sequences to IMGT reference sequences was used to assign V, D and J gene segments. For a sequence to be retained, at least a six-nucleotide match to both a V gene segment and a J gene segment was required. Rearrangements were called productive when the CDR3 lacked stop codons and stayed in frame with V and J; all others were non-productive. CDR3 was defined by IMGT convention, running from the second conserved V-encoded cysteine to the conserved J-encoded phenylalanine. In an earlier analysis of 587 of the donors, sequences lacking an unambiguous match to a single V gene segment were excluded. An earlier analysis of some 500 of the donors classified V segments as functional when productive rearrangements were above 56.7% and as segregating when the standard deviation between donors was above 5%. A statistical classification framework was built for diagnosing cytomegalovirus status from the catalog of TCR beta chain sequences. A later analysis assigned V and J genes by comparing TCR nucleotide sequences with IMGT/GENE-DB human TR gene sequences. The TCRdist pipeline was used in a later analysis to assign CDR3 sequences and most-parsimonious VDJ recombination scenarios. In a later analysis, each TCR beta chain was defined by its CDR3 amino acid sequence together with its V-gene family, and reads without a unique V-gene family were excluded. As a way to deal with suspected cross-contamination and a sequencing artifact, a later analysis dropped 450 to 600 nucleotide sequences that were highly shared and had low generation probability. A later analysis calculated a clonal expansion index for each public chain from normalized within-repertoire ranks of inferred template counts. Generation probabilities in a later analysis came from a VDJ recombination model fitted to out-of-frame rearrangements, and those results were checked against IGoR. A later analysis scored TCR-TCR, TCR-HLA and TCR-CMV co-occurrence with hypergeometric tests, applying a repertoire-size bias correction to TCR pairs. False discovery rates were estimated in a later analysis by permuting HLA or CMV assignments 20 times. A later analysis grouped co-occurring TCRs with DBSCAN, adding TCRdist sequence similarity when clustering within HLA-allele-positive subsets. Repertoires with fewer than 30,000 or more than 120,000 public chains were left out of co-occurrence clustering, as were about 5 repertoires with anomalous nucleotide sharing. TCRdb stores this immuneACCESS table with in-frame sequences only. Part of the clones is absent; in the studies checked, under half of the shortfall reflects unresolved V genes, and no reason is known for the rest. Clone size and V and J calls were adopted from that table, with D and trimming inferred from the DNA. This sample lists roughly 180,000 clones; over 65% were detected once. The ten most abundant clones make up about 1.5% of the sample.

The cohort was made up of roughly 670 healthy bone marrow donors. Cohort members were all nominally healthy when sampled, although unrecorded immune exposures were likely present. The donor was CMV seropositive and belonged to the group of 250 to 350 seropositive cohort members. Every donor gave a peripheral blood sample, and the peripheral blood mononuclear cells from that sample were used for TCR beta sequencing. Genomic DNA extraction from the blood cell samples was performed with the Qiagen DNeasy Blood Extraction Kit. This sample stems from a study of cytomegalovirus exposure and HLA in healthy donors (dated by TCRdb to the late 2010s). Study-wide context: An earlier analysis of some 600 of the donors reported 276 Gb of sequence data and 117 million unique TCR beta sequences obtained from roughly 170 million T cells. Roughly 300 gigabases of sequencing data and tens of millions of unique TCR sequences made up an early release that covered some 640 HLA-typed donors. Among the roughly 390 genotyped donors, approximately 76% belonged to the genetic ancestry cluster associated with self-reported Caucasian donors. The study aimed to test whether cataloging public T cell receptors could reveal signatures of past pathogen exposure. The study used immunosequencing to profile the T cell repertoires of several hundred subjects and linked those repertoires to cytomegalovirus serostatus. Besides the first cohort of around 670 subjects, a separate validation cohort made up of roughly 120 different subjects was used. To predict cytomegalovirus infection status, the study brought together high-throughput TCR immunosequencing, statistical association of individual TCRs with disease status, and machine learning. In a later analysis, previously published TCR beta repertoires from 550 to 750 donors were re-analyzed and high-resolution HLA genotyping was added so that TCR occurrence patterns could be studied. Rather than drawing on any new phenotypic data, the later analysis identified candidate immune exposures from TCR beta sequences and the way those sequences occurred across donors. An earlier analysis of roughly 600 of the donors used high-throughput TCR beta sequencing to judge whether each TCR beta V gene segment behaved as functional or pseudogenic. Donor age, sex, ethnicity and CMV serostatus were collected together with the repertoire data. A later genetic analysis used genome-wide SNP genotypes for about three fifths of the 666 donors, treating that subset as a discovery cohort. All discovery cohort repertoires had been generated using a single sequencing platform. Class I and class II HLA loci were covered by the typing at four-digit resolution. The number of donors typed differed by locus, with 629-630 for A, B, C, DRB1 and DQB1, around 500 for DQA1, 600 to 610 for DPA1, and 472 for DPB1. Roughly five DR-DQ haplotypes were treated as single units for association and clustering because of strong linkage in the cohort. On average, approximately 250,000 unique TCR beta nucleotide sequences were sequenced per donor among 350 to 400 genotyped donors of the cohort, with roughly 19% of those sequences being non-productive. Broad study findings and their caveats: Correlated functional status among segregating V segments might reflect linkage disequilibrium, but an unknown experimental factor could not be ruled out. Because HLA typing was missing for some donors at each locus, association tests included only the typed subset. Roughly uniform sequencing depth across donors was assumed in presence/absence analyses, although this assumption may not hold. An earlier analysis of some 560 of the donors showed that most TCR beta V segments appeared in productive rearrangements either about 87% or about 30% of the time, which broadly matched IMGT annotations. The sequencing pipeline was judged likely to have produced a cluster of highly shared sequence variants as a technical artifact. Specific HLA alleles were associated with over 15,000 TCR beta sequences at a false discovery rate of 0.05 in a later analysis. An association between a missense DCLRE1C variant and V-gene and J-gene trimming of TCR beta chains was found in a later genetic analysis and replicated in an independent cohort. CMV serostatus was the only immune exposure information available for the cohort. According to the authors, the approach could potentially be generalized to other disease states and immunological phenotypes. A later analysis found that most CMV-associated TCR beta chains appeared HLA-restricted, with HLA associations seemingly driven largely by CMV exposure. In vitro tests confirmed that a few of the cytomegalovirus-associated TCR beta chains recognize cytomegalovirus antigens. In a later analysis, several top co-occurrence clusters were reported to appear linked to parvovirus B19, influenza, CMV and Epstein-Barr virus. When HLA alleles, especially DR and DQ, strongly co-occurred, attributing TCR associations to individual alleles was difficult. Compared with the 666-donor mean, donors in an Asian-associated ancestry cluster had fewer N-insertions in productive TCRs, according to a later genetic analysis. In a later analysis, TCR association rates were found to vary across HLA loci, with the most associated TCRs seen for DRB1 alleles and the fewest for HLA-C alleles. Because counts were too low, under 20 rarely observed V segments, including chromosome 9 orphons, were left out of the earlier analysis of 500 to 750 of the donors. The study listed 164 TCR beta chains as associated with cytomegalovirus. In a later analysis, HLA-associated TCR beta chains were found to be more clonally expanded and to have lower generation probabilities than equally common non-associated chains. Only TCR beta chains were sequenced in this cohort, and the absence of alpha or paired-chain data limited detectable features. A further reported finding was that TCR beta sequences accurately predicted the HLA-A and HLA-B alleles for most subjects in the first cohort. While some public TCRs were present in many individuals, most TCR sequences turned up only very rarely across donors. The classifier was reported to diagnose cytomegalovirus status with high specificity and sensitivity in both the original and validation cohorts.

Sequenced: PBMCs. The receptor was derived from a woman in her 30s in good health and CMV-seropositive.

The CDR3 here reads CASRSTGDEQYF. The DNA sequence reads TGTGCCAGCAGGTCCACAGGGGACGAGCAGTACTTC. Recombination joined TRBV28 with TRBJ2-7, with TRBD1 matching 7 junction bases. CDR1 MDHEN and CDR2 SYDVKM were looked up in the germline V gene. From V the trimming removes 6 bases and from J it removes 5 bases, while the gene matches leave 4 bases of the junction unaccounted for. Including the terminal cysteine and phenylalanine, the CDR3 comprises 12 residues. Here the CDR3 DNA is all that survives: 36 bases in frame from base 1.